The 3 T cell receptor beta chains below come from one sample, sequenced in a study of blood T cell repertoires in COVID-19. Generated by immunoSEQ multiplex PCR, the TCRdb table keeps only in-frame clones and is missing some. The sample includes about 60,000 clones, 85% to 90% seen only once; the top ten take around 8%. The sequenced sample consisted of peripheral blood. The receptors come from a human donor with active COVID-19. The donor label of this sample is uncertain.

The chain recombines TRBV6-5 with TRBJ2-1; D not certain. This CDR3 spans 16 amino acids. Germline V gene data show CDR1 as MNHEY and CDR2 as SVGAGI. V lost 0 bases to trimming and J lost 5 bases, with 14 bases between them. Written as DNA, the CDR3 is TGTGCCAGCAGTTACTCGTCGATAAGTCGGGACAATGAGCAGTTCTTC. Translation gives CASSYSSISRDNEQFF.

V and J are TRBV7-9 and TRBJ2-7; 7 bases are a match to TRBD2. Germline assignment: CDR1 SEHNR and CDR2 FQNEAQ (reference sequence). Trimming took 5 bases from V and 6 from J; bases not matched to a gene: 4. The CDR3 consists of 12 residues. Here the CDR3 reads CASSLIAGEQYF. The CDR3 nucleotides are TGTGCCAGCAGCCTAATAGCGGGCGAGCAGTACTTC.

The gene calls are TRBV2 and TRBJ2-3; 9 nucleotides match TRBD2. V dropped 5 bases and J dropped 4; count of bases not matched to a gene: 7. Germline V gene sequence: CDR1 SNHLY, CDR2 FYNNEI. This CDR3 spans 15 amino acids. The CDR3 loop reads CASSPTSGYADTQYF. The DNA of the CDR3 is TGTGCCAGCAGTCCCACTAGCGGGTACGCAGATACGCAGTATTTT.